Detailed here is one T cell receptor (beta chain). Antigen unknown. The data belong to a study of T cell responses to AZD1222 COVID-19 vaccine. Broader study findings: Following two doses of AZD1222, Spike-specific TCR breadth and depth rose. Spike-wide vaccine-associated CD4 TCRs dominated at 160-218 and 743-854. Repertoire collection took place solely once the T cell response had peaked. The sample set comprised mostly white British donors with more females, and clonal diversity was possibly underestimated.

Profiled with immunoSEQ multiplex PCR; TCRdb holds only in-frame clones, not every one. The sample has about 260,000 clones; 93% are singletons. The specimen was peripheral blood, collected on day 0 of AZD1222 vaccination. The receptor comes from an adult in good health.

CDR3 protein: CSAREGKTQYF. The CDR3 DNA reads as TGCAGTGCTAGAGAGGGGAAGACCCAGTACTTC. The J gene is TRBJ2-5, the V gene TRBV20-1, with D unresolved. V was cut by 0 bases and J by 6 bases, with 5 bases left in between. There are 11 residues in the CDR3. Germline loops: CDR1 DFQATT, CDR2 SNEGSKA (reference sequence).